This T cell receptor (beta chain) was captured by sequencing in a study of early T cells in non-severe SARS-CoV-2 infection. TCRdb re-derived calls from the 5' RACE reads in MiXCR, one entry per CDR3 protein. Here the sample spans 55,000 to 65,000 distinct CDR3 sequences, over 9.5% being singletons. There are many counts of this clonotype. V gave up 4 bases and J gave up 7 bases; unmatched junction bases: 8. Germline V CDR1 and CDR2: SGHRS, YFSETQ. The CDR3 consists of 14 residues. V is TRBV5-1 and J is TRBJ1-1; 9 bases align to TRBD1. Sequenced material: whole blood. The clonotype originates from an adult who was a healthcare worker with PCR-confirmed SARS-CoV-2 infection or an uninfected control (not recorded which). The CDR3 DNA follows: TGCGCCAGCAGCCCCCGGACAGGGGCGGGTGAAGCTTTCTTT. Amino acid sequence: CASSPRTGAGEAFF.